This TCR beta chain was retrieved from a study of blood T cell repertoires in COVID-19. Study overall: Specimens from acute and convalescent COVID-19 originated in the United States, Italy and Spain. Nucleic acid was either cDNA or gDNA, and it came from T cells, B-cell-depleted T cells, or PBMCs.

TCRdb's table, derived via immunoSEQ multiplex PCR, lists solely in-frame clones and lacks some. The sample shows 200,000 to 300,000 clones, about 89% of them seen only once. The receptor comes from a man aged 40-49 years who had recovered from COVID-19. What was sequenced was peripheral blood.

The CDR3 bases are TGTGCCAGCAGCTTAATAGTGACCGGGGAGCTGTTTTTT. Residues: CASSLIVTGELFF. V and J are TRBV7-2 and TRBJ2-2; no clear D gene. Per germline, CDR1 SGHTA and CDR2 FQGNSA. CDR3 length: 13 amino acids. The V and J ends lost 2 bases and 5 bases respectively, with 6 bases between them.